This is a list of T cell receptor beta chains from one sample in a study of post-analysis software for immune sequencing data. TCRdb re-derived calls from the PCR reads in MiXCR, one entry per CDR3 protein. Of about 460,000 distinct CDR3 sequences listed, around 40% are singletons. The sample taken for sequencing was blood. All receptors come from a girl aged 5-17 years with multiple sclerosis. Both conserved end residues are part of each CDR3. D genes are given only for firm matches. The size of a clone is reported for some rows only, either as once, few or many, or as a class for expanded clones.

v_gene: TRBV9; d_gene: -; j_gene: TRBJ2-1; abundance: few; CDR3aa: CASSAGVQGNEQFF; CDR3nt: TGTGCCAGCAGCGCGGGAGTTCAGGGAAATGAGCAGTTCTTC
v_gene: TRBV4-2; d_gene: -; j_gene: TRBJ1-1; abundance: -; CDR3aa: CACSQRWGAEAFF; CDR3nt: TGTGCCTGCAGCCAAAGGTGGGGGGCTGAAGCTTTCTTT
v_gene: TRBV6-5; d_gene: -; j_gene: TRBJ2-7; abundance: few; CDR3aa: CASSYAGTREQYF; CDR3nt: TGTGCCAGCAGTTACGCCGGGACCCGCGAGCAGTACTTC
v_gene: TRBV27; d_gene: TRBD2; j_gene: TRBJ2-3; abundance: -; CDR3aa: CASSLLQGTSGRRRYF; CDR3nt: TGTGCCAGCAGTTTGCTCCAGGGGACTAGCGGGAGGAGAAGGTATTTT
v_gene: TRBV20-1; d_gene: TRBD2; j_gene: TRBJ2-3; abundance: -; CDR3aa: CSVILAGVADTQYF; CDR3nt: TGCAGTGTCATTCTAGCGGGAGTGGCAGATACGCAGTATTTT
v_gene: TRBV28; d_gene: TRBD1; j_gene: TRBJ2-1; abundance: -; CDR3aa: CASSQMTGNYNEQFF; CDR3nt: TGTGCCAGCAGCCAGATGACAGGGAACTACAATGAGCAGTTCTTC
v_gene: TRBV11-2; d_gene: TRBD1; j_gene: TRBJ2-5; abundance: few; CDR3aa: CASSSGTGHQETQYF; CDR3nt: TGTGCCAGCAGCTCGGGGACAGGACACCAAGAGACCCAGTACTTC
v_gene: TRBV27; d_gene: TRBD1; j_gene: TRBJ1-5; abundance: -; CDR3aa: CASSPIRDRSDQPQHF; CDR3nt: TGTGCCAGCAGTCCTATTAGGGACAGGAGTGATCAGCCCCAGCATTTT
v_gene: TRBV5-1; d_gene: -; j_gene: TRBJ2-5; abundance: -; CDR3aa: CASSLGSLQETRYF; CDR3nt: TGCGCCAGCAGCTTGGGGAGTCTACAAGAGACCCGGTACTTC
v_gene: TRBV20-1; d_gene: -; j_gene: TRBJ1-4; abundance: -; CDR3aa: CSARDMDKGGEKLFF; CDR3nt: TGCAGTGCTAGAGATATGGACAAAGGGGGTGAAAAACTGTTTTTT
v_gene: TRBV20-1; d_gene: -; j_gene: TRBJ1-2; abundance: -; CDR3aa: CSAGQRSFYYTF; CDR3nt: TGCAGTGCTGGACAGCGATCCTTTTACTACACCTTC
v_gene: TRBV12-3/TRBV12-4; d_gene: -; j_gene: TRBJ2-6; abundance: -; CDR3aa: CASSLMVGANVLTF; CDR3nt: TGTGCCAGCAGCCTGATGGTTGGGGCCAACGTCCTGACTTTC
v_gene: TRBV6-6; d_gene: -; j_gene: TRBJ2-3; abundance: few; CDR3aa: CASSYNGGSSTDTQYF; CDR3nt: TGTGCCAGCAGTTACAATGGGGGCTCTAGCACAGATACGCAGTATTTT
v_gene: TRBV2; d_gene: TRBD1; j_gene: TRBJ1-5; abundance: few; CDR3aa: CASRYRGLNQPQHF; CDR3nt: TGTGCCAGCAGATACAGGGGGCTCAATCAGCCCCAGCATTTT
v_gene: TRBV20-1; d_gene: TRBD1; j_gene: TRBJ2-4; abundance: few; CDR3aa: CSADSSGTGTGRVQYF; CDR3nt: TGCAGTGCCGATTCCTCCGGGACAGGGACGGGAAGGGTTCAGTACTTC
v_gene: TRBV12-3/TRBV12-4; d_gene: -; j_gene: TRBJ2-1; abundance: -; CDR3aa: CASSLRRVSNEQFF; CDR3nt: TGTGCCAGCAGTTTACGGCGGGTCAGCAATGAGCAGTTCTTC
v_gene: TRBV7-9; d_gene: -; j_gene: TRBJ2-3; abundance: few; CDR3aa: CASSSLGLDTQYF; CDR3nt: TGTGCCAGCAGCTCTCTAGGATTAGATACGCAGTATTTT
v_gene: TRBV18; d_gene: -; j_gene: TRBJ2-7; abundance: -; CDR3aa: CASSPIIGQGINEQYF; CDR3nt: TGTGCCAGCTCACCAATCATAGGGCAGGGAATTAACGAGCAGTACTTC
v_gene: TRBV19; d_gene: -; j_gene: TRBJ2-3; abundance: -; CDR3aa: CASSIAGPGSDTQYF; CDR3nt: TGTGCCAGTAGTATAGCCGGCCCGGGTTCAGATACGCAGTATTTT
v_gene: TRBV20-1; d_gene: -; j_gene: TRBJ2-3; abundance: few; CDR3aa: CSARRLTDTQYF; CDR3nt: TGCAGTGCTCGTCGACTCACAGATACGCAGTATTTT
v_gene: TRBV10-1; d_gene: -; j_gene: TRBJ2-5; abundance: -; CDR3aa: CASSRVGGHSGETQYF; CDR3nt: TGCGCCAGCAGCCGAGTCGGCGGGCACAGCGGTGAGACCCAGTACTTC
v_gene: TRBV6-6; d_gene: -; j_gene: TRBJ2-5; abundance: -; CDR3aa: CASSVAARETQYF; CDR3nt: TGTGCCAGCAGTGTGGCTGCAAGAGAGACCCAGTACTTC
v_gene: TRBV5-5; d_gene: -; j_gene: TRBJ2-7; abundance: few; CDR3aa: CASSPDWRAMSSYEQYF; CDR3nt: TGTGCCAGCAGCCCCGACTGGCGGGCTATGAGCTCCTACGAGCAGTACTTC
v_gene: TRBV12-3/TRBV12-4; d_gene: -; j_gene: TRBJ1-1; abundance: -; CDR3aa: CASSFSASEAFF; CDR3nt: TGTGCCAGCAGTTTTTCGGCATCCGAAGCTTTCTTT
v_gene: TRBV12-3/TRBV12-4; d_gene: -; j_gene: TRBJ2-7; abundance: -; CDR3aa: CASSFDVNSYEQYF; CDR3nt: TGTGCCAGCAGTTTCGACGTAAACTCCTACGAGCAGTACTTC
v_gene: TRBV4-2; d_gene: TRBD1; j_gene: TRBJ2-7; abundance: -; CDR3aa: CASSQDFTGGRYEQYF; CDR3nt: TGTGCCAGCAGCCAAGATTTCACAGGGGGCCGTTACGAGCAGTACTTC
v_gene: TRBV6-5; d_gene: -; j_gene: TRBJ2-6; abundance: -; CDR3aa: CASSYEYSGANVLTF; CDR3nt: TGTGCCAGCAGTTACGAATATAGCGGGGCCAACGTCCTGACTTTC